This TCR beta chain was captured in a study of vaccination effects on CD4 cells after COVID-19. Overall study results and limits: New vaccine-induced clones made up most post-vaccine spike-reactive clones in convalescents.

The V gene's germline CDR1 is MNHNS and CDR2 SASEGT. CDR3 length equals 12 residues. V shed 2 bases and J shed 3 bases, with 5 bases lying between them. Generated by immunoSEQ multiplex PCR, the TCRdb table keeps only in-frame clones and is missing some. The table has about 20,000 clones, 60% to 80% seen once. Before any sequencing was done, the ViraFEST assay used viral peptide pools to expand antigen-specific CD4+ T cells. With more than 9 days of culture completed, CD4+ T cells were isolated. The person's infection with SARS-CoV-2, confirmed by PCR, took place between March and December 2020. Days 3 and 7 were when half the medium was replaced with IL-2 medium. This clone was counted only a few times. Its specificity is unknown.

This sequence joins TRBV6-1 and TRBJ2-7; D is unresolved. Source: CD4+ T cells from PBMCs cultured with SARS-CoV-2 spike peptides, taken before COVID-19 vaccination. This TCR was recovered from a human donor who had a prior SARS-CoV-2 infection. This CDR3 is CASSEYFYEQYF. The CDR3 nucleotides are TGTGCCAGCAGTGAATACTTCTACGAGCAGTACTTC.